A selection of T cell receptor beta chains follows, all from one sample in a study of OX40 agonist ivuxolimab in advanced cancers. Profiling relied on immunoSEQ multiplex PCR, and the TCRdb table lists in-frame clones only, not all of them. The table lists about 55,000 clones, 75% to 90% of them singletons, with roughly 15% in the top ten. This specimen consisted of CD4+ or CD8+ T cells sorted from blood, obtained in a trial of the OX40 agonist ivuxolimab. The origin of the receptors is an adult with an advanced solid tumor such as melanoma, head and neck, liver or kidney cancer. The CDR3 runs from the conserved cysteine through the conserved F or W.

TRBV19	TRBJ2-5	CASKASGSPGETQYF
TRBV5-1	TRBJ1-4	CASSLSFGGDADEKLFF
TRBV30	TRBJ1-3	CAWKSGGNTIYF
TRBV5-1	TRBJ2-3	CASSLGRSTDTQYF
TRBV10-3	TRBJ2-1	CAISGSSGTDSYNEQFF
TRBV5-1	TRBJ2-1	CASSLVAGVKGGEQFF
TRBV7-2	TRBJ2-1	CASSGTSGRYNEQFF
TRBV4-2	TRBJ2-7	CASNRGTSGSYEQYF
TRBV5-1	TRBJ1-6	CASSPRQGSTSPLHF
TRBV6-4	TRBJ2-3	CASSEEGLAGDTQYF
TRBV6-5	TRBJ1-1	CASRPRQGRVTEAFF
TRBV2	TRBJ1-4	CASSLHRGPNEKLFF
TRBV5-4	TRBJ2-1	CASSQTSGSYNEQFF
TRBV19	TRBJ1-5	CASRWGQGGNQPQHF
TRBV27	TRBJ2-7	CASSFRGHSYEQYF